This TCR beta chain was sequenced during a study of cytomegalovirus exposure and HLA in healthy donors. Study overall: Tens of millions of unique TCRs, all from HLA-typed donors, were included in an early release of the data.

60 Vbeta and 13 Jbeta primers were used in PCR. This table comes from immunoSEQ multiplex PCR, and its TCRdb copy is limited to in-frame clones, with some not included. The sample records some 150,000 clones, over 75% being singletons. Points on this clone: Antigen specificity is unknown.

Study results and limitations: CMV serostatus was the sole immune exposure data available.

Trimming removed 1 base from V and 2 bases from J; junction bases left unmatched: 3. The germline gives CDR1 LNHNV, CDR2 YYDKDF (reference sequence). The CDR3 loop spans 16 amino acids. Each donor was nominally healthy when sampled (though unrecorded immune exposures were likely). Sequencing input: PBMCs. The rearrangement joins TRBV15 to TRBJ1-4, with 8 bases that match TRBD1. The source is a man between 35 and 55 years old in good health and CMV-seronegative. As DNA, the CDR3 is TGTGCCACCAGCAGAGTCCAGGGGGCCACTAATGAAAAACTGTTTTTT. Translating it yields CATSRVQGATNEKLFF.